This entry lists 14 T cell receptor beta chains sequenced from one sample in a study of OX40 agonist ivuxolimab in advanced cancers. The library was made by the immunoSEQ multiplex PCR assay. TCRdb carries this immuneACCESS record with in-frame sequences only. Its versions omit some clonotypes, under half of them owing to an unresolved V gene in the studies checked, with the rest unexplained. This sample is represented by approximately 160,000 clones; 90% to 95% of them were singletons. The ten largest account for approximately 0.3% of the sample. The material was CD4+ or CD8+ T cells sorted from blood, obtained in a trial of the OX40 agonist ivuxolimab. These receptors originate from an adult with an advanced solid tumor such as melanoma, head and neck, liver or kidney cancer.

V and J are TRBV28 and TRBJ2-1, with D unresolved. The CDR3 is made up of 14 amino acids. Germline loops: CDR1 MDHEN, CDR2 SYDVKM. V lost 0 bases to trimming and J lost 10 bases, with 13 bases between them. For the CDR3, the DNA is TGTGCCAGCAGTTTATGGGGCCGAGAGTGGGAGCAGTTCTTC. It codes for CASSLWGREWEQFF.

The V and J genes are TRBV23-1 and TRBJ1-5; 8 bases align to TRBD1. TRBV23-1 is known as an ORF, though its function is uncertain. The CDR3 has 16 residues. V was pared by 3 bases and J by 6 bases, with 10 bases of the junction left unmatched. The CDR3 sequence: CASSQRTGGPGQPQHF. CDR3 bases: TGCGCCAGCAGTCAGCGTACAGGGGGACCGGGTCAGCCCCAGCATTTT.

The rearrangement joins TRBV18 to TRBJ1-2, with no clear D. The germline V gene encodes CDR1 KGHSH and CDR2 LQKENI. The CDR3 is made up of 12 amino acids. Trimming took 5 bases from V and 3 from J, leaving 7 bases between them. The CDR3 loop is CASSAPDYGYTF. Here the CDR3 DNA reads TGTGCCAGCTCAGCTCCAGACTATGGCTACACCTTC.

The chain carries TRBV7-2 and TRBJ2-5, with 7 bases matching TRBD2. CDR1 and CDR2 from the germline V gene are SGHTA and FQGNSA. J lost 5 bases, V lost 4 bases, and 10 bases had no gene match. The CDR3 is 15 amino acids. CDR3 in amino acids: CASSSRLARGETQYF. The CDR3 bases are TGTGCCAGCAGCTCCCGACTAGCCAGAGGGGAGACCCAGTACTTC.

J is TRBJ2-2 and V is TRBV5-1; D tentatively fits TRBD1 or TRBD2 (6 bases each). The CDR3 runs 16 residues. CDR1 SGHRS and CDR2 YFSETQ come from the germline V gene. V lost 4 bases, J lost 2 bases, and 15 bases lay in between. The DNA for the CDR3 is TGCGCCAGCAGCCAGGGACGGGGGACAAACACCGGGGAGCTGTTTTTT. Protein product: CASSQGRGTNTGELFF.

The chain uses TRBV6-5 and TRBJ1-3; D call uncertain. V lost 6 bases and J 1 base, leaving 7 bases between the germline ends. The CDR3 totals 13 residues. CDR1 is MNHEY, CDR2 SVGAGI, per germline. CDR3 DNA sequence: TGTGCCAGCAGGTTGGGGTCTGGAAACACCATATATTTT. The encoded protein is CASRLGSGNTIYF.

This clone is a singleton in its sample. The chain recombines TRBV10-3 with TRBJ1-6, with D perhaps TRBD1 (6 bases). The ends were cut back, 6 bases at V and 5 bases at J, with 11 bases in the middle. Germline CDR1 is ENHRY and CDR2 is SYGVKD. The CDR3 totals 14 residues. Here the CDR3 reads CAISADRNNSPLHF. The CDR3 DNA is TGTGCCATCAGCGCAGACAGGAATAATTCACCCCTCCACTTT.

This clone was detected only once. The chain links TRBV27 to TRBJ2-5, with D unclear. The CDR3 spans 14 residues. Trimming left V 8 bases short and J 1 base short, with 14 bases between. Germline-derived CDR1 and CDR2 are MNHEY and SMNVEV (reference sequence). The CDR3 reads CASARYPLQETQYF. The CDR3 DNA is TGTGCCAGCGCACGCTATCCCCTCCAAGAGACCCAGTACTTC.

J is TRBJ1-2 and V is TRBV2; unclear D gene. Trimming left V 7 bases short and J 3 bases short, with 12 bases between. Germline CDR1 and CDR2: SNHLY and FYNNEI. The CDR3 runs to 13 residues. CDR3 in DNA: TGTGCCAGCAAGCCAGACCAATACTATGGCTACACCTTC. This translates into CASKPDQYYGYTF.

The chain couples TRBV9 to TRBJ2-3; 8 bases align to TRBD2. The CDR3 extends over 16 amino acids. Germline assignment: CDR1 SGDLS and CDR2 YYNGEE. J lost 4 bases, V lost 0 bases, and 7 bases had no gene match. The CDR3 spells CASSVGIRGGPDTQYF. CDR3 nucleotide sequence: TGTGCCAGCAGCGTAGGAATTCGGGGGGGACCAGATACGCAGTATTTT.

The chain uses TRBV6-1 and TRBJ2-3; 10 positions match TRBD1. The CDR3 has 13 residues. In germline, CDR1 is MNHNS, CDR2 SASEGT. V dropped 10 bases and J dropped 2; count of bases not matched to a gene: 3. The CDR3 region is CATGQGDTDTQYF. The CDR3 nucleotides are TGTGCCACCGGACAGGGGGACACAGATACGCAGTATTTT.

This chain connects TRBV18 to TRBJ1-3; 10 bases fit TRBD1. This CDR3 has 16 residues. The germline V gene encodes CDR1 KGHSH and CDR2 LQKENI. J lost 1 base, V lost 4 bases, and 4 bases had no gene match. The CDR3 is CASSRDRGGSGNTIYF. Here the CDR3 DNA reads TGTGCCAGCTCACGGGACAGGGGAGGATCTGGAAACACCATATATTTT.

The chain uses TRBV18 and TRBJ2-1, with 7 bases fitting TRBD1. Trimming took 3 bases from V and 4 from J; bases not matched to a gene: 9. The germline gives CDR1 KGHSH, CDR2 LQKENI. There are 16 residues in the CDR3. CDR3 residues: CASSPLVGTAYNEQFF. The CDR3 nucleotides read TGTGCCAGCTCACCCCTGGTCGGGACAGCTTACAATGAGCAGTTCTTC.

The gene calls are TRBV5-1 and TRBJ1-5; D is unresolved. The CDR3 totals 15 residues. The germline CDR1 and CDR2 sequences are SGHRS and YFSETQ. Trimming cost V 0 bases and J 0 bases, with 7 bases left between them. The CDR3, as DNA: TGCGCCAGCAGCTTGGCCGACGGTAGCAATCAGCCCCAGCATTTT. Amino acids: CASSLADGSNQPQHF.